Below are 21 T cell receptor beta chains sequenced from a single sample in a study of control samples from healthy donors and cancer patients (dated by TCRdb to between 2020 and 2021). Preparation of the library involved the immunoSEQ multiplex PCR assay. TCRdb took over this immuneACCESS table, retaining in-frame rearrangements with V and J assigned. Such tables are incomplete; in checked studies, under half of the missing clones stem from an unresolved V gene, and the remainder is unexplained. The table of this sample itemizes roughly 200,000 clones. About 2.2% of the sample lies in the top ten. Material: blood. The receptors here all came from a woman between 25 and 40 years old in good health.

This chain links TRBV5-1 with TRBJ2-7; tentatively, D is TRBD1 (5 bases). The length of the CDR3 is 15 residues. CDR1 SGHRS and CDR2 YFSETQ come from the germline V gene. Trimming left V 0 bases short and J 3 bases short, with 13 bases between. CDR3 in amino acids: CASSLALQGDYEQYF. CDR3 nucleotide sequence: TGCGCCAGCAGCTTGGCCCTTCAGGGCGACTACGAGCAGTACTTC.

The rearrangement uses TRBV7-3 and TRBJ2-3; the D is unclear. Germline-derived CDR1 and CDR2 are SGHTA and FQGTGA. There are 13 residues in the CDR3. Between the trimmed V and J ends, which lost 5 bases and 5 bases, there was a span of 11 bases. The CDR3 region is CASSPSGLDTQYF. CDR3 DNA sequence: TGTGCCAGCAGCCCCTCGGGCCTAGATACGCAGTATTTT.

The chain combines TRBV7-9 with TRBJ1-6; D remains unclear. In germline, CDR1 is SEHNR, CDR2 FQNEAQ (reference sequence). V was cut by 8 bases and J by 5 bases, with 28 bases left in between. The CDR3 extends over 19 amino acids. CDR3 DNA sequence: TGTGCCAGCCCCCCCGGGCCCGATATGTTAATATTACATAATTCACCCCTCCACTTT. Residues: CASPPGPDMLILHNSPLHF.

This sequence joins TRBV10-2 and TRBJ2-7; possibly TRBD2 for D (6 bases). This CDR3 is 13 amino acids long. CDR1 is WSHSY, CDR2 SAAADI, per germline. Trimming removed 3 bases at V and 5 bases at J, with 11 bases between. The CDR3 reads CASSEGTRNEQYF. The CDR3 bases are TGCGCCAGCAGTGAAGGGACTCGGAACGAGCAGTACTTC.

CDR3 in amino acids: CASSYYSDNRETQYF. CDR3 DNA: TGTGCCAGCAGTTACTACAGTGACAATAGGGAGACCCAGTACTTC. V is TRBV6-6 and J is TRBJ2-5; D remains unclear. V lost 1 base, J lost 5 bases, and 14 bases lay in between. Germline CDR1 is MNHNY and CDR2 is SVGAGI (reference sequence). CDR3 length: 15 residues.

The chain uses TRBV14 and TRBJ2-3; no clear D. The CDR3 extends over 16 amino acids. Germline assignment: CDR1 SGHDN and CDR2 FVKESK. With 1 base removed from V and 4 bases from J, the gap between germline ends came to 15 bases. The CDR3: CASSQGLRNRADTQYF. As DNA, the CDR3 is TGTGCCAGCAGCCAAGGCCTCCGTAATAGGGCAGATACGCAGTATTTT.

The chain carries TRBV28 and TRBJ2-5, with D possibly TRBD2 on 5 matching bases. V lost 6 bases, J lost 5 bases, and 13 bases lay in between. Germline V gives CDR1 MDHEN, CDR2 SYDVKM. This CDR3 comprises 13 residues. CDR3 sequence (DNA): TGTGCCAGCAGACAAAGAGGGCGGGAGACCCAGTACTTC. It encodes CASRQRGRETQYF.

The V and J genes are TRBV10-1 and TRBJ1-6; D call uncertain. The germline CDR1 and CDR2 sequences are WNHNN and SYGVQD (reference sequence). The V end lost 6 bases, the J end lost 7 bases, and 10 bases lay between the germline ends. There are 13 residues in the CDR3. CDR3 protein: CASRGGGNSPLHF. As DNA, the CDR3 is TGCGCCAGCAGGGGAGGAGGGAATTCACCCCTCCACTTT.

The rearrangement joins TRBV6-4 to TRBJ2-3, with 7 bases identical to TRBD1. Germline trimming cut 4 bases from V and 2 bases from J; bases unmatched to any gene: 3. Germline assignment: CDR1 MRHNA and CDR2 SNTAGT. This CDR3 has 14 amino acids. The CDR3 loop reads CASSGDSDTDTQYF. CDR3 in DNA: TGTGCCAGCAGTGGGGACAGCGACACAGATACGCAGTATTTT.

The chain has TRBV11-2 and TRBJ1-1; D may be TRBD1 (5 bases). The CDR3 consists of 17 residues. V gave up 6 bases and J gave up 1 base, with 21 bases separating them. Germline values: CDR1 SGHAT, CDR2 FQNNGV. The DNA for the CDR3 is TGTGCCAGCAGGGTTTTAGCACAGGCAATTAAGAACACTGAAGCTTTCTTT. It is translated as CASRVLAQAIKNTEAFF.

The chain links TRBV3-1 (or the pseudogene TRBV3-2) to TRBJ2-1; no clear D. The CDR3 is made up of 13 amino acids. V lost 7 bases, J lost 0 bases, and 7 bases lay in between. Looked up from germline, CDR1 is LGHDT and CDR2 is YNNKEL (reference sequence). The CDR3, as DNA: TGTGCCAGCACCCAGGCCTCCTACAATGAGCAGTTCTTC. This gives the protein CASTQASYNEQFF.

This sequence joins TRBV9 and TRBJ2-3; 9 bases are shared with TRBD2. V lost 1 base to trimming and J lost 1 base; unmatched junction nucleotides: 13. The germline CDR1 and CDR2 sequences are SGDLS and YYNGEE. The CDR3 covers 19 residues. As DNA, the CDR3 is TGTGCCAGCAGCGTATTCGAGGCGGGGGGGCTGTTTGGCACAGATACGCAGTATTTT. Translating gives CASSVFEAGGLFGTDTQYF.

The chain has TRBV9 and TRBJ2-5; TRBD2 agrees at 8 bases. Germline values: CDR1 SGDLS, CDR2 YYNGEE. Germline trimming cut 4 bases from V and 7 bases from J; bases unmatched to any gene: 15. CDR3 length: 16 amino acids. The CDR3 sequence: CASSPYPGGAMVTQYF. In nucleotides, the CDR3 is TGTGCCAGCAGCCCCTACCCGGGGGGGGCGATGGTGACCCAGTACTTC.

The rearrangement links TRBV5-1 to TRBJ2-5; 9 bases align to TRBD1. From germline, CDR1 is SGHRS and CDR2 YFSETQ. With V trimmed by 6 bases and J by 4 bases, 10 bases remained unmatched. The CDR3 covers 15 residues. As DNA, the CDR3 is TGCGCCAGCACCCCTGGGACAGGGTATGCAGAGACCCAGTACTTC. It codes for CASTPGTGYAETQYF.

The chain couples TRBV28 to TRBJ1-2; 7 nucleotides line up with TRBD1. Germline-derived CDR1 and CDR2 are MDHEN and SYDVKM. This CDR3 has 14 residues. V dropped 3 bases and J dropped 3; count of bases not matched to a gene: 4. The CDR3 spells CASSFNRGYYGYTF. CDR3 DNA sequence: TGTGCCAGCAGTTTCAACAGGGGCTACTATGGCTACACCTTC.

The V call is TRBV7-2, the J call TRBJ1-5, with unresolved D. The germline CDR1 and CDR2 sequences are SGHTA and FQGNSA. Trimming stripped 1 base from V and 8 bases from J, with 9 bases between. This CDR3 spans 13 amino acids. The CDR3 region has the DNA TGTGCCAGCAGCTTAGTCCGCCGGGAGCCCCAGCATTTT. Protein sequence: CASSLVRREPQHF.

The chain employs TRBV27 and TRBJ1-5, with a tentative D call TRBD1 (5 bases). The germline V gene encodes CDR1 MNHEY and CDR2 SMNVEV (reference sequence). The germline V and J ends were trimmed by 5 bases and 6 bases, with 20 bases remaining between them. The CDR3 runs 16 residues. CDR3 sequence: CASSTARDAGGQPQHF. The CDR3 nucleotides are TGTGCCAGCAGTACCGCGAGGGACGCCGGGGGTCAGCCCCAGCATTTT.

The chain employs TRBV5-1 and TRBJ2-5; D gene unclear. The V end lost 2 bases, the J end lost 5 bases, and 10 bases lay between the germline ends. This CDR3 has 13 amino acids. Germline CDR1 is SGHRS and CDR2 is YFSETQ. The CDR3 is CASSFGVGETQYF. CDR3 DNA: TGCGCCAGCAGCTTTGGAGTAGGGGAGACCCAGTACTTC.

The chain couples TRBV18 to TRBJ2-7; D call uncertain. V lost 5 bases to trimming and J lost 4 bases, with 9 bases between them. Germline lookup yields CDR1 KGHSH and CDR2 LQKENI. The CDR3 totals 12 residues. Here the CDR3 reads CASSGMGYEQYF. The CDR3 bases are TGTGCCAGCTCAGGGATGGGGTACGAGCAGTACTTC.

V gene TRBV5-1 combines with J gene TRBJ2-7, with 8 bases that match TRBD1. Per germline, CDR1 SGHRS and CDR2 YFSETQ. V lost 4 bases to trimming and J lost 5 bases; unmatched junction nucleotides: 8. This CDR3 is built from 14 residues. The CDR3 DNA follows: TGCGCCAGCAGCCTACGGACAGGGATCGACGAGCAGTACTTC. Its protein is CASSLRTGIDEQYF.

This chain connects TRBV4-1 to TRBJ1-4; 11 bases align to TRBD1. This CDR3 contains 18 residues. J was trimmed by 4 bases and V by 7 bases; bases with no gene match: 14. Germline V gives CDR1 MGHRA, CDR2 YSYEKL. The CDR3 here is CASNSPTRDRGNNEKLFF. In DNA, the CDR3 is TGCGCCAGCAATAGCCCTACCCGGGACAGGGGGAATAATGAAAAACTGTTTTTT.